This T cell receptor beta chain was sequenced for a study of blood T cells in healthy people across ages. The study's findings and limits: CMV infection status of these donors was not known. Comparison with aged donors showed that long-lived donors had more naive CD4+ cells and higher diversity.

Trimming stripped 4 bases from V and 7 bases from J, with 14 bases between. Germline CDR1 and CDR2: SQVTM and ANQGSEA. The CDR3 covers 13 residues. Using a J-beta primer mix together with a sample-barcoded 5' primer, a second PCR was run for roughly 7 to 11 cycles. Every cDNA molecule bore a tag from a template-switch adaptor containing 12 random nucleotides. MiXCR was run by TCRdb on the 5' RACE reads, yielding one entry per CDR3 protein. The sample records roughly 2 million distinct CDR3 sequences, less than 50% being singletons. This clonotype was counted a few times. Its antigen is undetermined. The sample was blood. J is TRBJ2-1 and V is TRBV29-1; D is uncertain. This TCR derives from a middle-aged woman in good health. The CDR3 is CSVAEAGWNEQFF. CDR3 in DNA: TGCAGCGTTGCAGAAGCAGGTTGGAATGAGCAGTTCTTC.